The present entry profiles one T cell receptor (beta chain) with its context. What it binds is unknown. From germline, CDR1 is SGHTA and CDR2 FQGNSA. Trimming shortened V by 5 bases and J by 0 bases, and 14 bases separated the two germline ends. The CDR3 contains 15 residues. These data come from a study of cytomegalovirus exposure and HLA in healthy donors. Whole-study results and caveats: Roughly even sequencing depth across donors was the assumption behind the presence/absence analyses.

It was with 60 Vbeta and 13 Jbeta primers that the PCR ran. Using immunoSEQ multiplex PCR, the repertoire was profiled, and TCRdb retains in-frame clones only, with some absent. The sample carries about 180,000 clones, over 70% recorded once. The TCR comes from a male donor in good health and CMV-seronegative. The source material was PBMCs. The V gene is TRBV7-2, the J gene TRBJ2-7; TRBD2 might be the D (6 bases). CDR3 sequence: CASSLSRESSYEQYF. The CDR3 nucleotides are TGTGCCAGCAGCCTATCCCGGGAGAGCTCCTACGAGCAGTACTTC.